This TCR beta chain was recovered during a study of cytomegalovirus exposure and HLA in healthy donors. CDR3 size: 12 residues. CDR1 is MDHEN, CDR2 SYDVKM, per germline. Turning to this clone: As yet, its antigen is unknown. One end of the junction is discordant with germline, which a read error may explain.

Study outcomes and limitations: Among TCR beta chains, those listed as cytomegalovirus-associated numbered 164. The tendency of first-cohort TCR clusters to co-occur in the 110 or so validation repertoires emerged from a later analysis.

Profiled with immunoSEQ multiplex PCR; TCRdb holds only in-frame clones, not every one. The repertoire holds 150,000 to 200,000 clones, with less than 85% as singletons. The chain has TRBV28 and TRBJ1-4, with 7 nucleotides matching TRBD1. This receptor was taken from a man aged 18 to 30 in good health and CMV-seropositive. Source material: PBMCs. In DNA, the CDR3 is TGTGCCAGCAGTTTTCAGGGGGACCTAGTCGCTTTT. Its translation: CASSFQGDLVAF.